The 17 T cell receptor beta chains reported below all come from one sample, sequenced in a study of T cells in women clearing cervical HPV infection (dated by TCRdb to between 2017 and 2018). Library preparation was by the immunoSEQ multiplex PCR assay. TCRdb's version of the immuneACCESS table is confined to in-frame rearrangements and falls short of the full clone set. An unresolved V gene accounts for under half of the shortfall where checked; the remainder is of unknown origin. This sample's table contains 25,000 to 35,000 clones. The ten largest clones take up about 23% of the sample. The sequencing sample was made of blood buffy coat. These receptors were taken from a woman aged 18 to 75 with a cervical HPV16 infection that either progressed to CIN3+ or cleared (not recorded which).

Points on this clone: The read ends 3 residues shy of where the CDR3 ends; the end is completed using the germline J gene. The chain couples TRBV2 to TRBJ1-1; D call uncertain. V was trimmed by 2 bases and J by 1 base, leaving 5 bases between them. Germline loops: CDR1 SNHLY, CDR2 FYNNEI. The CDR3 is made up of 13 amino acids. Incomplete CDR3 DNA: TGTGCCAGCAGTGAATACAGGAACACTGAA. Its protein product is CASSEYRNTE. The entire CDR3 sequence reads CASSEYRNTEAFF.

A note on this clone: The observed sequence ends 3 residues before the CDR3 terminus, with the missing tail filled in from the germline J gene. This chain links TRBV19 with TRBJ1-1; 10 nucleotides agree with TRBD1. Looked up from germline, CDR1 is LNHDA and CDR2 is SQIVND (reference sequence). V shed 6 bases and J 1 base; nucleotides not matched to a gene: 8. This CDR3 has 16 residues. This CDR3 is CASSPGTGVWNTEAFF. Partial CDR3 DNA: TGTGCCAGTAGCCCCGGGACAGGGGTCTGGAACACTGAA.

Comments on this clone: The missing CDR3 end, 3 residues past where the read stops, is filled in from the germline J gene. The sample carries other DNA sequences with the same CDR3. The V and J genes are TRBV18 and TRBJ1-1; D gene ambiguous. CDR1 and CDR2 (germline): KGHSH, LQKENI. The CDR3 has 19 residues. The chain's CDR3 is CASSPIGVLAGAPQETAFF. Partial CDR3 DNA: TGTGCCAGCTCACCCATCGGAGTGTTAGCGGGAGCCCCTCAAGAGACC.

A remark on this clone: The CDR3 extends 3 residues past the end of the read, so its final part is completed from the germline J gene. J is TRBJ2-2 and V is TRBV2; TRBD1 is a possible D gene (5 bases). The V end lost 6 bases, the J end lost 6 bases, and 14 bases lay between the germline ends. The CDR3 runs 14 residues. Germline assignment: CDR1 SNHLY and CDR2 FYNNEI. This CDR3 is CASRAGKGAGELFF. CDR3 bases read: TGTGCCAGCAGAGCAGGGAAGGGTGCCGGGGAG.

The CDR3 loop is CASSLSKKGALGYTF. The DNA read from the CDR3 is TGTGCCAGCAGTTTATCGAAAAAGGGGGCGCTTGGC. This chain links TRBV27 with TRBJ1-2, with 7 bases fitting TRBD1. With the read ending 3 residues before the CDR3 end, the germline J gene is used to fill in that end. The V segment lost 0 bases and the J segment 7 bases; nucleotides outside the gene matches: 8. The V gene's germline CDR1 is MNHEY and CDR2 SMNVEV (reference sequence). The CDR3 length is 15 residues.

In regard to this clone: The read gets to within 3 residues of the CDR3 end, and the germline J gene fills in the rest. This chain connects TRBV5-6 to TRBJ2-5, with D perhaps TRBD2 (5 bases). Germline V CDR1 and CDR2: SGHDT, YYEEEE. The CDR3 length is 14 residues. The V end lost 4 bases, the J end lost 3 bases, and 13 bases lay between the germline ends. CDR3 residues: CASSVRNGEETQYF. CDR3 bases read: TGTGCCAGCAGCGTACGGAACGGGGAAGAGACC.

Comments on this clone: From the germline J gene comes the end of the CDR3, since the read stops 3 residues before it. The rearrangement uses TRBV7-9 and TRBJ2-5, with D perhaps TRBD1 (5 bases). The CDR3 loop spans 14 amino acids. Per the germline V gene, CDR1 is SEHNR and CDR2 is FQNEAQ (reference sequence). V lost 2 bases, J lost 4 bases, and 11 bases lay in between. CDR3 DNA, as far as it was read: TGTGCCAGCAGCTTAATGGCAGGGATAGAGACC. Protein product: CASSLMAGIET. Given in full, the CDR3 is CASSLMAGIETQYF. Complete variable domain (other parts from reference TRBV7-9 and TRBJ2-5): DTGVSQNPRHKITKRGQNVTFRCDPISEHNRLYWYRQTLGQGPEFLTYFQNEAQLEKSRLLSDRFSAERPKGSFSTLEIQRTEQGDSAMYLCASSLMAGIETQYFGPGTRLLVL.

Partial CDR3 DNA: TGTGCCAGCCGAGGGACAGGGGGACAGCCC. It codes for CASRGTGGQP. The full CDR3 protein reads CASRGTGGQPQHF. This rearrangement joins TRBV2 to TRBJ1-5; 11 nucleotides line up with TRBD1. The read stops 3 residues short of the end of the CDR3; the missing end is completed from the germline J gene. Unmatched junction bases numbered 4, after V lost 8 bases and J lost 7 bases. The length of the CDR3 is 13 residues. Germline loops: CDR1 SNHLY, CDR2 FYNNEI.

In regard to this clone: Read data end 3 residues before the CDR3 end; the end is taken from the germline J gene. The chain uses TRBV5-1 and TRBJ2-2; D is unresolved. The CDR3 has 15 residues. CDR1 and CDR2 (germline): SGHRS, YFSETQ. V was cut by 2 bases and J by 1 base, with 9 bases left in between. CDR3 DNA, as far as it was read: TGCGCCAGCAGCTTAGGCGGCAGGAACACCGGGGAG. Its protein product is CASSLGGRNTGE. In full, the CDR3 is CASSLGGRNTGELFF.

With respect to this clone: Read coverage stops 3 residues before the CDR3 terminus; the germline J gene supplies the remainder. The chain couples TRBV20-1 to TRBJ2-5, with 10 positions matching TRBD2. The CDR3 is made up of 15 amino acids. CDR1 and CDR2 (germline): DFQATT, SNEGSKA (reference sequence). The ends lost 3 bases at V and 3 bases at J; junction bases unmatched: 7. CDR3: CSASSSGRAEETQYF. The part of the CDR3 DNA that was read is TGCAGTGCTAGTTCAAGCGGGAGGGCCGAAGAGACC.

Of note for this clone: The CDR3 goes on 3 residues after the read ends, and that part is filled in from the germline J gene. This sequence joins TRBV5-1 and TRBJ2-2; TRBD2 matches at 9 bases. The V segment lost 7 bases and the J segment 1 base; nucleotides outside the gene matches: 8. The CDR3 spans 16 residues. Germline lookup yields CDR1 SGHRS and CDR2 YFSETQ. The part of the CDR3 DNA that was read is TGCGCCAGCGGTGGGCTAGCGGGGCAGAACACCGGGGAG. This codes for CASGGLAGQNTGE. The CDR3 in full is CASGGLAGQNTGELFF.

In the case of this clone: The DNA ends 3 residues before the CDR3 does, and the rest of the CDR3 is filled in from the germline J gene. This chain connects TRBV20-1 to TRBJ2-3; 9 bases line up with TRBD2. The trim removed 3 bases at V and 2 bases at J, leaving 9 bases unmatched. The CDR3 spans 16 residues. Per the germline V gene, CDR1 is DFQATT and CDR2 is SNEGSKA (reference sequence). The CDR3 sequence is CSARVSGRGNTDTQYF. The CDR3 bases that were read are TGCAGTGCTAGGGTTAGCGGGAGAGGTAACACAGATACG.

With respect to this clone: The sequence runs out 3 residues before the end of the CDR3; the remainder is reconstructed from the germline J gene. The chain uses TRBV11-2 and TRBJ1-5, with D hard to call. V was shortened by 5 bases and J by 5 bases, with 10 bases between the two germline ends. The CDR3 extends over 13 amino acids. Germline V gives CDR1 SGHAT, CDR2 FQNNGV. This CDR3 is CASSPGTDQPQHF. CDR3 DNA (partial): TGTGCCAGCAGCCCCGGCACAGATCAGCCC.

Comments on this clone: The CDR3 extends 3 residues past the end of the read, so its final part is completed from the germline J gene. The chain has TRBV28 and TRBJ1-5; 7 bases fit TRBD1. The ends lost 4 bases at V and 0 bases at J; junction bases unmatched: 3. Germline V gene lookup returns CDR1 MDHEN and CDR2 SYDVKM. This CDR3 comprises 15 residues. The CDR3 loop reads CASSSGTDSNQPQHF. The covered CDR3 bases are TGTGCCAGCAGTTCGGGGACAGATAGCAATCAGCCC.

Note on this clone: The CDR3 is cut off 3 residues early in the read; its end comes from the germline J gene. This chain joins TRBV5-1 and TRBJ2-1; 7 nucleotides align to TRBD1. This CDR3 region has 15 residues. Germline V CDR1 and CDR2: SGHRS, YFSETQ. Unmatched junction bases numbered 1, after V lost 0 bases and J lost 1 base. CDR3 loop: CASSLGDRSYNEQFF. The sequenced CDR3 bases are TGCGCCAGCAGCTTGGGGGACAGATCCTACAATGAG. Complete variable domain (other parts from reference TRBV5-1 and TRBJ2-1): KAGVTQTPRYLIKTRGQQVTLSCSPISGHRSVSWYQQTPGQGLQFLFEYFSETQRNKGNFPGRFSGRQFSNSRSEMNVSTLELGDSALYLCASSLGDRSYNEQFFGPGTRLTVL.

Of note for this clone: Relative to the germline gene, one junction end is altered; a read error may explain this. Read data end 3 residues before the CDR3 end; the end is taken from the germline J gene. The sample contains more than one DNA sequence encoding this CDR3. This rearrangement joins TRBV19 to TRBJ1-2, with TRBD1 matching 9 bases. Germline-derived CDR1 and CDR2 are LNHDA and SQIVND (reference sequence). The CDR3 totals 19 residues. CDR3 DNA (partial): TGTGCCAGTAGTCCTATAGTGGTTTACCGGGACAGGGATGACTATGGA. Protein: CASSPIVVYRDRDDYG. Given in full, the CDR3 is CASSPIVVYRDRDDYGYTF.

Concerning this clone itself: With the read ending 3 residues before the CDR3 end, the germline J gene is used to fill in that end. The rearrangement joins TRBV10-2 to TRBJ2-7; tentatively, D is TRBD1 (7 bases). The CDR3 spans 14 residues. Germline values: CDR1 WSHSY, CDR2 SAAADI. Trimming took 0 bases from V and 5 from J, leaving 11 bases between them. The part of the CDR3 DNA that was read is TGCGCCAGCAGTGAGTCTGGAGGGGGCAACGAG. Translated, it gives CASSESGGGNE. The complete CDR3 reads CASSESGGGNEQYF.